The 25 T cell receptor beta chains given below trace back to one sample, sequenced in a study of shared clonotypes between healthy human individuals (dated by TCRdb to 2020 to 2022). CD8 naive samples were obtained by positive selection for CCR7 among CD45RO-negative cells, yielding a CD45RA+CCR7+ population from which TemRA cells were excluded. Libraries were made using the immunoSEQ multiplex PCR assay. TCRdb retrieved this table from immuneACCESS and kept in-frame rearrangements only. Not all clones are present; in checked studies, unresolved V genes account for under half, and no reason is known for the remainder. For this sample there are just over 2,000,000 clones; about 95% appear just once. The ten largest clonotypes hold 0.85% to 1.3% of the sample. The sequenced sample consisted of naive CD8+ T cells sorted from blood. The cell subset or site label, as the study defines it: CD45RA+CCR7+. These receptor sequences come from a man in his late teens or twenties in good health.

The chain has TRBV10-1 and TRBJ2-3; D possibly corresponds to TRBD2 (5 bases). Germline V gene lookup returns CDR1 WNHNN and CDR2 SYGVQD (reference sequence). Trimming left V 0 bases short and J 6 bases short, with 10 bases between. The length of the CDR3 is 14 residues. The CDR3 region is CASSESGAEDTQYF. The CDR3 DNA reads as TGCGCCAGCAGTGAGTCGGGAGCAGAGGATACGCAGTATTTT.

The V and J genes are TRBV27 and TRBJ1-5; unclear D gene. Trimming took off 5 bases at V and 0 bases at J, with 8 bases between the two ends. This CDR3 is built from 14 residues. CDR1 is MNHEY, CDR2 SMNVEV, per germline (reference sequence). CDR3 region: CASSTDLSNQPQHF. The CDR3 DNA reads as TGTGCCAGCAGTACGGACCTTAGCAATCAGCCCCAGCATTTT.

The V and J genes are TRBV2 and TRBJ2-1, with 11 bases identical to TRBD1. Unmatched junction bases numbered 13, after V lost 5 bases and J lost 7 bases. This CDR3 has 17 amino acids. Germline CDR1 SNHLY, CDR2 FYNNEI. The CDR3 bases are TGTGCCAGCAGTTCCACGGCGGACAGGGGGCCCGGGAATGAGCAGTTCTTC. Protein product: CASSSTADRGPGNEQFF.

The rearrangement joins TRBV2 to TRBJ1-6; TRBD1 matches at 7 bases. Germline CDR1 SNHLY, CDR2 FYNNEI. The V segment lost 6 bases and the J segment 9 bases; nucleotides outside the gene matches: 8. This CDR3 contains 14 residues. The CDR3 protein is CASSPPGGRSPLHF. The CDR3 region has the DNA TGTGCCAGCAGCCCTCCAGGGGGACGTTCACCCCTCCACTTT.

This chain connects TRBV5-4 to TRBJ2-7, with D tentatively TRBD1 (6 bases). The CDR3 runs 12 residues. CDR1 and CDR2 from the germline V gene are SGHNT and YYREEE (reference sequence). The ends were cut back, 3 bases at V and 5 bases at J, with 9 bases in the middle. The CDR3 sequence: CASSYNRDEQYF. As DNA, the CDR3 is TGTGCCAGCAGCTATAACAGGGACGAGCAGTACTTC.

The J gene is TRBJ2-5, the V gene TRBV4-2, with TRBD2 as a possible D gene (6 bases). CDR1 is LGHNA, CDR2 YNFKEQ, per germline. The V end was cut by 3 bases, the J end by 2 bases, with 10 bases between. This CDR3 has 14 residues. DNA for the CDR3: TGTGCCAGCAGCCAGATCGGGGGTCAAGAGACCCAGTACTTC. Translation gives CASSQIGGQETQYF.

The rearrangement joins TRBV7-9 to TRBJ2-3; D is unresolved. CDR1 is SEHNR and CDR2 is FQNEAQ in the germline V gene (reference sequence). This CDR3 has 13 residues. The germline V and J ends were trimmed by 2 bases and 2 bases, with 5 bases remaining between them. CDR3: CASSLLNTDTQYF. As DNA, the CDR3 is TGTGCCAGCAGCTTACTCAACACAGATACGCAGTATTTT.

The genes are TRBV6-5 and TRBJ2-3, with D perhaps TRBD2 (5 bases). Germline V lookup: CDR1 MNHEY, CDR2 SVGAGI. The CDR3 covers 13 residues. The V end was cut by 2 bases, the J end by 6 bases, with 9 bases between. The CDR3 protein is CASSYVSGDTQYF. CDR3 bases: TGTGCCAGCAGTTACGTATCGGGGGATACGCAGTATTTT.

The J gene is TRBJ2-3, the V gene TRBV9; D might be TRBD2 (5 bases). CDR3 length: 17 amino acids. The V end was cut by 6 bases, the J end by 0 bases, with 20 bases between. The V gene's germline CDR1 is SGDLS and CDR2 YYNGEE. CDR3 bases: TGTGCCAGCACCCCTAGAGGGTGGCACACTAGCACAGATACGCAGTATTTT. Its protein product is CASTPRGWHTSTDTQYF.

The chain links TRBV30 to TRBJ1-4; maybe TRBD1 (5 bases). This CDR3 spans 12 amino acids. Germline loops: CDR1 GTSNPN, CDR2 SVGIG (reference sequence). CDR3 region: CCSGIPGEKLFF. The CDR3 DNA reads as TGTTGTTCGGGGATACCAGGGGAAAAACTGTTTTTT.

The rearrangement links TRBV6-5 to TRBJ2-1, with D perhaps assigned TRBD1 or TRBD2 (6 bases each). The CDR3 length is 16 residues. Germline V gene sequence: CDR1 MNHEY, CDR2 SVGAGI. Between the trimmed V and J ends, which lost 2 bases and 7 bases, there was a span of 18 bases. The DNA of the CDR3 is TGTGCCAGCAGTTACCCGAGGGGGGCGGGGCATAATGAGCAGTTCTTC. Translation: CASSYPRGAGHNEQFF.

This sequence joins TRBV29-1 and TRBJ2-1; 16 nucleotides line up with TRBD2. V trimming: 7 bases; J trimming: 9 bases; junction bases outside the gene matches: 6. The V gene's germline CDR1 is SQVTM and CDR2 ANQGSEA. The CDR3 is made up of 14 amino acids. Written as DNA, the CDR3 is TGCAGCGCCACCGGGACTAGCGGGAGGGGTGAGCAGTTCTTC. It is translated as CSATGTSGRGEQFF.

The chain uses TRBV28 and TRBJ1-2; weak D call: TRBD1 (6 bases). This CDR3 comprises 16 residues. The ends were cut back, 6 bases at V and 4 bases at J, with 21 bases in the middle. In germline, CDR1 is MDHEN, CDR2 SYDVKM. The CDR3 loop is CASSTRGTRPPYGYTF. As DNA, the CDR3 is TGTGCCAGCAGCACTAGGGGGACTCGGCCACCCTATGGCTACACCTTC.

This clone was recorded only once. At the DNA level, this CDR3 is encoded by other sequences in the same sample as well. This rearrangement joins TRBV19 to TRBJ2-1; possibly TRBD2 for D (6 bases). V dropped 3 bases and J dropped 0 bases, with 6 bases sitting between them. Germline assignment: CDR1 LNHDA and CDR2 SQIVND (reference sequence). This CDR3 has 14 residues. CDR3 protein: CASSIGGSYNEQFF. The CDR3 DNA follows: TGTGCCAGTAGTATCGGGGGCTCCTACAATGAGCAGTTCTTC. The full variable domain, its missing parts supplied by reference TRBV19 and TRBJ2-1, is DGGITQSPKYLFRKEGQNVTLSCEQNLNHDAMYWYRQDPGQGLRLIYYSQIVNDFQKGDIAEGYSVSREKKESFPLTVTSAQKNPTAFYLCASSIGGSYNEQFFGPGTRLTVL.

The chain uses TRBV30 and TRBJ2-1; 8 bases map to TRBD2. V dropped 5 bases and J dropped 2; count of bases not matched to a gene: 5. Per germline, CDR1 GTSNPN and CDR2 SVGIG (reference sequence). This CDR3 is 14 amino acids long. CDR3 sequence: CAWDTSGAYNEQFF. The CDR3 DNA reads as TGTGCCTGGGATACTAGCGGAGCCTACAATGAGCAGTTCTTC.

CDR3 loop: CASSQEAWTGGHEQYF. Here the CDR3 DNA reads TGCGCCAGCAGCCAGGAGGCGTGGACAGGGGGCCACGAGCAGTACTTC. This rearrangement joins TRBV4-1 to TRBJ2-7; TRBD1 matches at 11 bases. V gave up 3 bases and J gave up 5 bases; unmatched junction bases: 9. Germline CDR1 is MGHRA and CDR2 is YSYEKL. CDR3 length: 16 amino acids.

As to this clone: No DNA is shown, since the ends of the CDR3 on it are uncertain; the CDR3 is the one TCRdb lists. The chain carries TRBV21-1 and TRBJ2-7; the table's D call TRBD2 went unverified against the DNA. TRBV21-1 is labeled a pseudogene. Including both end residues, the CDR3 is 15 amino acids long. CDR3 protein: CASSKWASGTYEQYF.

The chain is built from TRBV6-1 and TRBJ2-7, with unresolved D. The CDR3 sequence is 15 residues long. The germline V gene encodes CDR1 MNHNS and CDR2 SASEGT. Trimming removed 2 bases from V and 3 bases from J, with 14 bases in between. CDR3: CASSERTVSGYEQYF. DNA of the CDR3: TGTGCCAGCAGTGAACGGACGGTTTCAGGCTACGAGCAGTACTTC.

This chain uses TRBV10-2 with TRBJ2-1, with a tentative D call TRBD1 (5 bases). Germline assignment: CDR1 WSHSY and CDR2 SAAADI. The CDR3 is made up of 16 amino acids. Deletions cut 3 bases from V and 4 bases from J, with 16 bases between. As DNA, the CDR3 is TGCGCCAGCAGTGATGTAGCAGGGCGCAGGTACAATGAGCAGTTCTTC. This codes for CASSDVAGRRYNEQFF.

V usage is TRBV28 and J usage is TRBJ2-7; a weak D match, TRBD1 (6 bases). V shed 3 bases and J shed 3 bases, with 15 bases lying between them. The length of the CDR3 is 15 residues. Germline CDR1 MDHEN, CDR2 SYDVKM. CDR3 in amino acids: CASSFPGHTNYEQYF. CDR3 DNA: TGTGCCAGCAGTTTCCCGGGACATACCAACTACGAGCAGTACTTC. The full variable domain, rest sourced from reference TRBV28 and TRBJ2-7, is DVKVTQSSRYLVKRTGEKVFLECVQDMDHENMFWYRQDPGLGLRLIYFSYDVKMKEKGDIPEGYSVSREKKERFSLILESASTNQTSMYLCASSFPGHTNYEQYFGPGTRLTVT.

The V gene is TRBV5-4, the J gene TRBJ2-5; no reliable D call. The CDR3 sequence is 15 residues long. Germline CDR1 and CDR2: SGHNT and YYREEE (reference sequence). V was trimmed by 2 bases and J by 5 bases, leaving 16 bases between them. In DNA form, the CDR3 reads TGTGCCAGCAGCTTCGGTCCGACGGAACGGGAGACCCAGTACTTC. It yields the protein CASSFGPTERETQYF.

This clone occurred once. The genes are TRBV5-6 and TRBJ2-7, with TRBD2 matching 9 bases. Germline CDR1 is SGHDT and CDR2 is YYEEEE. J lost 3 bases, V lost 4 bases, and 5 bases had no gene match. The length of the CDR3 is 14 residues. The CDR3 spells CASSLTSGFYEQYF. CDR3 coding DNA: TGTGCCAGCAGCCTGACTAGCGGATTCTACGAGCAGTACTTC.

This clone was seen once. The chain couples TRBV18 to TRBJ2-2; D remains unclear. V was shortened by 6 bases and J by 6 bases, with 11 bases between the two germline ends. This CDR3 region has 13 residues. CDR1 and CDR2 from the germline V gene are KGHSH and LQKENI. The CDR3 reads CASSSPEPGELFF. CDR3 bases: TGTGCCAGCTCCTCCCCGGAGCCCGGGGAGCTGTTTTTT. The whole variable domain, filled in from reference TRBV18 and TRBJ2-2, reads NAGVMQNPRHLVRRRGQEARLRCSPMKGHSHVYWYRQLPEEGLKFMVYLQKENIIDESGMPKERFSAEFPKEGPSILRIQQVVRGDSAAYFCASSSPEPGELFFGEGSRLTVL.

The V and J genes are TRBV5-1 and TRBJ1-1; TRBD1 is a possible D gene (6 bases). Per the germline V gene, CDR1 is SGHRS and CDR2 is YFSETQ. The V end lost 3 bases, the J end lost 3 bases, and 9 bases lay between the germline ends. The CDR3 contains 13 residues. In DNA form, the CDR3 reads TGCGCCAGCAGCTGGAACAGGGACACTGAAGCTTTCTTT. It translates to CASSWNRDTEAFF.

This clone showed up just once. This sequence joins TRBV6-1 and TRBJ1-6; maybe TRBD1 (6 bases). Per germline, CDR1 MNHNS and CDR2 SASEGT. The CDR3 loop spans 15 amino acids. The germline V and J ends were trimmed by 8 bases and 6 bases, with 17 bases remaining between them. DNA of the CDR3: TGTGCCAGCGGATTGTGGACAGTAGCTAATTCACCCCTCCACTTT. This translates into CASGLWTVANSPLHF.